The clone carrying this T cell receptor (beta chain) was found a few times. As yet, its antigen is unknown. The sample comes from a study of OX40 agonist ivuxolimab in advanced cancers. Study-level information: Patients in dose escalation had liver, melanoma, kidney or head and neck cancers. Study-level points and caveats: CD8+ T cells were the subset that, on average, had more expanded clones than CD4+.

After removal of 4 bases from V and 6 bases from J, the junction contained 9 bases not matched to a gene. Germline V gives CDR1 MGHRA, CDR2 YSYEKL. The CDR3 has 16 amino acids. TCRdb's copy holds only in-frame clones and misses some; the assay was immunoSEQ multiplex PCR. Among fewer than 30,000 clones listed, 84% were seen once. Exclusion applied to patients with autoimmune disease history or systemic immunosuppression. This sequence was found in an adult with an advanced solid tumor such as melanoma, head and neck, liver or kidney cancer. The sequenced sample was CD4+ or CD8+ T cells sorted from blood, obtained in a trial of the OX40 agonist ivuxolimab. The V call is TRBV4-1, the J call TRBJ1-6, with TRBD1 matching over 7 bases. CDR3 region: CASSRENRGSNSPLHF. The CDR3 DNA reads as TGCGCCAGCAGCCGAGAAAACAGGGGTTCTAATTCACCCCTCCACTTT.